These 13 T cell receptor beta chains were sequenced from one sample in a study of Ad26.COV2.S vaccination and SARS-CoV-2 variants. Treatment given: around 19 received Ad26.COV2.S at low or high dose, single or two shots; about five received placebo; per-sample allocation not given. The study sampled participants on day 63 after the first vaccine or placebo injection. Assay used: immunoSEQ multiplex PCR; TCRdb lists only in-frame clones, some missing. The sample holds 440,000 or so clones, 70% to 90% seen once. The sequences come from peripheral blood, collected in a trial of Ad26.COV2.S vaccine versus placebo. The origin of the receptors is a person between 18 and 59 years old who received the Ad26.COV2.S COVID-19 vaccine or a placebo.

The chain links TRBV14 to TRBJ2-5; 12 bases line up with TRBD2. Germline V gene sequence: CDR1 SGHDN, CDR2 FVKESK. Trimming at V came to 4 bases and at J to 5 bases, leaving 8 bases not matched to a gene. CDR3 length: 16 amino acids. The CDR3 coding sequence is TGTGCCAGCAGCCGGACTAGCGGGGCGATGCGGGAGACCCAGTACTTC. Its protein product is CASSRTSGAMRETQYF.

This chain connects TRBV18 to TRBJ2-1, with D unresolved. This CDR3 has 16 amino acids. V lost 0 bases to trimming and J lost 3 bases, with 12 bases between them. Germline V lookup: CDR1 KGHSH, CDR2 LQKENI. CDR3 DNA sequence: TGTGCCAGCTCACCACCGTATACGCCTATCTACAATGAGCAGTTCTTC. Protein: CASSPPYTPIYNEQFF.

The gene calls are TRBV4-3 and TRBJ1-3; perhaps TRBD1 as D (5 bases). The CDR3 spans 16 residues. Trimming removed 0 bases from V and 2 bases from J, with 11 bases in between. CDR1 LGHNA and CDR2 YSLEER come from the germline V gene. The CDR3 loop is CASSQEYRSAGNTIYF. The DNA of the CDR3 is TGCGCCAGCAGCCAAGAGTACAGGTCCGCTGGAAACACCATATATTTT.

The chain carries TRBV28 and TRBJ1-4; D gene unclear. The length of the CDR3 is 12 residues. With 3 bases removed from V and 7 bases from J, the gap between germline ends came to 6 bases. Germline V gives CDR1 MDHEN, CDR2 SYDVKM. The CDR3 sequence: CASSFNGEKLFF. CDR3 in DNA: TGTGCCAGCAGTTTTAATGGTGAAAAACTGTTTTTT.

The V call is TRBV30, the J call TRBJ2-1; the D gene is possibly TRBD2 (6 bases). Trimming took off 8 bases at V and 0 bases at J, with 14 bases between the two ends. The CDR3 extends over 14 amino acids. Germline CDR1 reads GTSNPN; CDR2 reads SVGIG (reference sequence). The CDR3 region is CAGYGGSSYNEQFF. In nucleotides, the CDR3 is TGTGCCGGTTATGGGGGGTCCTCCTACAATGAGCAGTTCTTC. The full variable domain, rest sourced from reference TRBV30 and TRBJ2-1, is SQTIHQWPATLVQPVGSPLSLECTVEGTSNPNLYWYRQAAGRGLQLLFYSVGIGQISSEVPQNLSASRPQDRQFILSSKKLLLSDSGFYLCAGYGGSSYNEQFFGPGTRLTVL.

This clone was detected only once. This chain links TRBV19 with TRBJ2-7; D possibly corresponds to TRBD2 (5 bases). The CDR3 covers 15 residues. Trimming took 3 bases from V and 5 from J, leaving 17 bases between them. Germline CDR1 is LNHDA and CDR2 is SQIVND (reference sequence). CDR3 in amino acids: CASSIRASHLHEQYF. In DNA, the CDR3 is TGTGCCAGTAGTATCCGGGCTAGCCACCTCCACGAGCAGTACTTC.

The chain carries TRBV27 and TRBJ2-3; TRBD2 agrees at 13 bases. CDR1 is MNHEY, CDR2 SMNVEV, per germline (reference sequence). V shed 4 bases and J 0 bases; nucleotides not matched to a gene: 7. The length of the CDR3 is 18 residues. CDR3: CASSSWTSGSASTDTQYF. CDR3 nucleotides: TGTGCCAGCAGTTCCTGGACTAGCGGGAGTGCGAGCACAGATACGCAGTATTTT.

The chain couples TRBV9 to TRBJ2-1, with D maybe TRBD1 (6 bases). Germline V CDR1 and CDR2: SGDLS, YYNGEE. Trimming took off 0 bases at V and 5 bases at J, with 15 bases between the two ends. The CDR3 runs to 16 residues. The CDR3 loop reads CASSVELRGRNNEQFF. CDR3 coding DNA: TGTGCCAGCAGCGTAGAGCTCAGGGGAAGGAACAATGAGCAGTTCTTC.

The V and J genes are TRBV6-5 and TRBJ1-3; a weak D match, TRBD1 (5 bases). CDR1 and CDR2 from the germline V gene are MNHEY and SVGAGI. Trimming removed 5 bases from V and 3 bases from J, with 11 bases in between. The CDR3 is 14 amino acids. CDR3 in DNA: TGTGCCAGCAGTCAGGGATTCTTTGGAAACACCATATATTTT. It codes for CASSQGFFGNTIYF.

The genes are TRBV7-8 and TRBJ2-5; maybe TRBD2 (6 bases). CDR1 is SGHVS and CDR2 is FQNEAQ in the germline V gene. The CDR3 has 14 residues. V was cut by 1 base and J by 7 bases, with 13 bases left in between. CDR3 DNA sequence: TGTGCCAGCAGCTTAGTACACGGGACTGGGACCCAGTACTTC. Translating it yields CASSLVHGTGTQYF.

The V gene is TRBV6-5, the J gene TRBJ1-3; D is possibly TRBD1 (5 bases). Germline V gene sequence: CDR1 MNHEY, CDR2 SVGAGI. CDR3 length equals 14 residues. V gave up 4 bases and J gave up 0 bases, with 7 bases separating them. CDR3 sequence (DNA): TGTGCCAGCAGTTCAGGGTCCTCTGGAAACACCATATATTTT. Translated, it gives CASSSGSSGNTIYF.

This clone showed up just once. The J gene is TRBJ1-4, the V gene TRBV10-3; D call uncertain. The CDR3 has 15 amino acids. V lost 2 bases, J lost 7 bases, and 14 bases lay in between. Germline V gene lookup returns CDR1 ENHRY and CDR2 SYGVKD. The CDR3 bases are TGTGCCATCAGTGAGGGGTCAGGCGGCGGTGAAAAACTGTTTTTT. Amino acid sequence: CAISEGSGGGEKLFF.

This chain joins TRBV28 and TRBJ1-4, with D possibly TRBD1 on 5 matching bases. There are 16 residues in the CDR3. Trimming shortened V by 4 bases and J by 3 bases, and 15 bases separated the two germline ends. CDR1 is MDHEN and CDR2 is SYDVKM in the germline V gene. CDR3: CASSSHGSTANEKLFF. DNA of the CDR3: TGTGCCAGCAGTTCTCACGGGTCGACAGCTAATGAAAAACTGTTTTTT. Combining the CDR3 with reference TRBV28 and TRBJ1-4 gives the whole variable domain DVKVTQSSRYLVKRTGEKVFLECVQDMDHENMFWYRQDPGLGLRLIYFSYDVKMKEKGDIPEGYSVSREKKERFSLILESASTNQTSMYLCASSSHGSTANEKLFFGSGTQLSVL.